This T cell receptor (beta chain) was captured by sequencing in a study of T-cell memory formation after mild COVID-19. As for this clonotype: Antigen specificity is unknown.

Germline V gene data show CDR1 as SGHRS and CDR2 as YFSETQ. The V and J ends lost 4 bases and 5 bases respectively, with 16 bases between them. This CDR3 region has 14 residues. General study findings and limits: CD4+ clones that contracted lay mainly in CM and EM; CD8+ ones lay in EMRA. The finding that pre-infection memory included some responding clones suggested that cross-reactive memory joined.

TCRdb ran MiXCR on the 5' RACE reads and lists one entry per CDR3 protein. The sample lists some 290,000 distinct CDR3 sequences, roughly 15% occurring once. Sequencing was done on a sample of PBMCs or a T cell subset sorted from them (not recorded which). This clonotype was sampled from a young man who had mild COVID-19 (a few samples of this study predate the infection). Cell type and time point are not known. V usage is TRBV5-1 and J usage is TRBJ2-7; the D gene could be TRBD1 or TRBD2 (5 bases each). This CDR3 is CASSLGRDGNEQYF. In DNA form, the CDR3 reads TGCGCCAGCAGCCTAGGAAGGGACGGGAACGAGCAGTACTTC. Combining the CDR3 with reference TRBV5-1 and TRBJ2-7 gives the whole variable domain KAGVTQTPRYLIKTRGQQVTLSCSPISGHRSVSWYQQTPGQGLQFLFEYFSETQRNKGNFPGRFSGRQFSNSRSEMNVSTLELGDSALYLCASSLGRDGNEQYFGPGTRLTVT.